This is a list of T cell receptor beta chains from one sample in a study of graft-versus-host responses after intestinal transplantation. Generated by immunoSEQ multiplex PCR, the TCRdb table keeps only in-frame clones and is missing some. The data show 80,000 or so clones, 92% seen once. The specimen was PBMCs, collected 98 days after intestinal transplantation. These receptors came from a human patient who received an intestinal transplant, so some T cells may come from the graft donor. Both conserved end residues are trimmed from each CDR3. Fields, in order: clone size, J gene, V gene, CDR3 protein. Clone size is stated in some rows and not others, as once, few, many or a class when expanded.

NA TRBJ2-7 TRBV28 ASKHPGTLTYEQY
once TRBJ2-3 TRBV5-4 ASSLGTDNTDTQY
NA TRBJ1-5 TRBV6-6 ASREDRGAQPQH
NA TRBJ2-3 TRBV10-1 ASSESRGGTDTQY
NA TRBJ2-1 TRBV2 ASSVLPLTSANNEQF
NA TRBJ2-2 TRBV5-6 ASSLEGYSGPTGELF
once TRBJ2-1 TRBV7-2 ASSPGGGGSQF
NA TRBJ2-3 TRBV4-1 ASSQGAEDTQY
NA TRBJ2-7 TRBV21-1 ASSKRGPGHTSYEQY
NA TRBJ2-7 TRBV2 ASSAPGTGVYEQY